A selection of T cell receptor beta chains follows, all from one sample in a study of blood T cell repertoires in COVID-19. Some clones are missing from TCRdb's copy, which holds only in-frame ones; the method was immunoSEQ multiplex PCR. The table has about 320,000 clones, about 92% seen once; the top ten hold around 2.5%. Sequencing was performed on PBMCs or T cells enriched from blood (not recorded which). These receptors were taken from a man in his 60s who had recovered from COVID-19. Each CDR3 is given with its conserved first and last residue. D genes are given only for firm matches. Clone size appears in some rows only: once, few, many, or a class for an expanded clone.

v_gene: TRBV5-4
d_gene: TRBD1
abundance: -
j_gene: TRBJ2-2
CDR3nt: TGTGCCAGCAGCGCACAGGGGGCCGGGGAGCTGTTTTTT
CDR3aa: CASSAQGAGELFF

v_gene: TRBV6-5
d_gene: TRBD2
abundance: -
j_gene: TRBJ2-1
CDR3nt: TGTGCCAGCAGAACCGGGACTAGCGGGAGTTTTGGGCAGTTCTTC
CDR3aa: CASRTGTSGSFGQFF

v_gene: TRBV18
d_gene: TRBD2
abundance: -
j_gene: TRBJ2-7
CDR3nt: TGTGCCAGCTCACTCCCCGGGACTAGCGGTTACGAGCAGTACTTC
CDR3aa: CASSLPGTSGYEQYF

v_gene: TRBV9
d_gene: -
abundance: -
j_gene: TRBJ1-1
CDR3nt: TGTGCCAGCAGCGTAGAGAACATGAACACTGAAGCTTTCTTT
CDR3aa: CASSVENMNTEAFF

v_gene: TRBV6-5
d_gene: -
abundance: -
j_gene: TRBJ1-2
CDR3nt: TGTGCCAGCAGATCGACAACAGCTAACTATGGCTACACCTTC
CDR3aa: CASRSTTANYGYTF

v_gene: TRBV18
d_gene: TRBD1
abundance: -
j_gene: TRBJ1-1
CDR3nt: TGTGCCAGCTCACACGGACAGGCCACTGAAGCTTTCTTT
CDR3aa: CASSHGQATEAFF

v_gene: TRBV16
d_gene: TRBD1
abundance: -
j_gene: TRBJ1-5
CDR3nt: TGTGCCAGCAGCCAACAGGGGGCCCATAGCAATCAGCCCCAGCATTTT
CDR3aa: CASSQQGAHSNQPQHF

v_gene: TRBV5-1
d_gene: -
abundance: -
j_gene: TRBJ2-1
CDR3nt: TGCGCCAGCAGCTCCTTCGGGGGAGCTGGCAATGAGCAGTTCTTC
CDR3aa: CASSSFGGAGNEQFF

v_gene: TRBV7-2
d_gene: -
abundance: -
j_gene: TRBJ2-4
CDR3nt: TGTGCCAGCAGCCCGGGGGGCCCGGGGCACATCAAAAACATTCAGTACTTC
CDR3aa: CASSPGGPGHIKNIQYF

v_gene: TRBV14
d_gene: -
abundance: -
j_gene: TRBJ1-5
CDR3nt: TGTGCCAGCAGCCAAGGTTATCTCCAGCCCCAGCATTTT
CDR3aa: CASSQGYLQPQHF

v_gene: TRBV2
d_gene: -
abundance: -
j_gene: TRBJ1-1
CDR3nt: TGTGCCAGCAGTGAACAGGGGATTGGCACTGAAGCTTTCTTT
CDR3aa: CASSEQGIGTEAFF

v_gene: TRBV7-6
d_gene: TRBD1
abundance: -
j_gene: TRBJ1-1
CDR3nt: TGTGCCAGCAGCCAACAGGGGTTGAACACTGAAGCTTTCTTT
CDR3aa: CASSQQGLNTEAFF

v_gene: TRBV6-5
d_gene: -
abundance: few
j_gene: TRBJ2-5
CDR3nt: TGTGCCAGCAGCTCCCCGGGGGAGACCCAGTACTTC
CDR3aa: CASSSPGETQYF

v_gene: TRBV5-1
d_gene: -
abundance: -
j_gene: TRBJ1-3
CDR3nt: TGCGCCAGCAGCCCCCGGGAGCTCTCTGGAAACACCATATATTTT
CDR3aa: CASSPRELSGNTIYF

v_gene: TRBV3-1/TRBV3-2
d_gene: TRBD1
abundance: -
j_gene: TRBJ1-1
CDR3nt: TGTGCCAGCAGCCAAGGGTCAGGGGGATTGGGTGAAGCTTTCTTT
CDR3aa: CASSQGSGGLGEAFF

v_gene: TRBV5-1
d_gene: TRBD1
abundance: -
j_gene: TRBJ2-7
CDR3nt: TGCGCCAGCAGCCCCCGGGGACAGCGCTTCAACGAGCAGTACTTC
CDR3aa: CASSPRGQRFNEQYF

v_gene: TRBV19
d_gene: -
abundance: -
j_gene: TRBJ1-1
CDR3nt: TGTGCCAGTAGTAAGGAGGGATCTCCTGAAGCTTTCTTT
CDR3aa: CASSKEGSPEAFF

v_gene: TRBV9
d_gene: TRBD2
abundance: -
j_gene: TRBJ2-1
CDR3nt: TGTGCCAGCAGCGTTGGGGGTAGCGGGGCCTCCTACAATGAGCAGTTCTTC
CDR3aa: CASSVGGSGASYNEQFF

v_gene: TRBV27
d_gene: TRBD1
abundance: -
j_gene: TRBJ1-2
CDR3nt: TGTGCCAGCAGTCAACGACAGGGGGCGTACTATGGCTACACCTTC
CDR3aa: CASSQRQGAYYGYTF

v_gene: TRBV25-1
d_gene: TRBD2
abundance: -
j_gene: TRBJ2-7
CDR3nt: TGTGCCAGCAGGGATGCTAGCGGGATTTACGAGCAGTACTTC
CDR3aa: CASRDASGIYEQYF

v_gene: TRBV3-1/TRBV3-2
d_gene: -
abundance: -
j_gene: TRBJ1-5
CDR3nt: TGTGCCAGCAGCCAAGTAGCTGGGGGCGGGCCCCAGCATTTT
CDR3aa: CASSQVAGGGPQHF

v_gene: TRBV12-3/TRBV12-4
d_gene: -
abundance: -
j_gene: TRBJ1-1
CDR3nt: TGTGCCAGCAGCGGCACAGAGAACACTGAAGCTTTCTTT
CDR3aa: CASSGTENTEAFF

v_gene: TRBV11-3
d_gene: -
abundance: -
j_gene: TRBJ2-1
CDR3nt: TGTGCCAGCAGCCCTACCCGCTCGGTCAATGAGCAGTTCTTC
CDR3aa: CASSPTRSVNEQFF

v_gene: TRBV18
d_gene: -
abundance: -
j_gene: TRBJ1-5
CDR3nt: TGTGCCAGCTCACCGGGCAGCAATCAGCCCCAGCATTTT
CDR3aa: CASSPGSNQPQHF

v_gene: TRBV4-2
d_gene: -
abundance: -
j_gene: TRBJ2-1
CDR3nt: TGTGCCAGCAGCCAAGTTTCGGGCGGGCTAACTAGCTCCTACAATGAGCAGTTCTTC
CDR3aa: CASSQVSGGLTSSYNEQFF

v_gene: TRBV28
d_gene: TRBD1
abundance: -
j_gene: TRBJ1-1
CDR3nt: TGTGCCAGCAGTGCCAGACAGGGGGCGGGTGGCACTGAAGCTTTCTTT
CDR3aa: CASSARQGAGGTEAFF

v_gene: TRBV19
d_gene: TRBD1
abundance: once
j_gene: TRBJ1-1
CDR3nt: TGTGCCAGTAGGCCCAGGGGGCTGAACACTGAAGCTTTCTTT
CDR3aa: CASRPRGLNTEAFF

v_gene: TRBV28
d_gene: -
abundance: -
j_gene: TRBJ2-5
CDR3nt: TGTGCCAGCAGTCCCAACCCCCGGAGCTCAATTGAGACCCAGTACTTC
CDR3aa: CASSPNPRSSIETQYF

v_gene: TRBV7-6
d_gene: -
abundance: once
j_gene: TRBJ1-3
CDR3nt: TGTGCCAGCAGCCCCCGGACAGATGGAAACACCATATATTTT
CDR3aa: CASSPRTDGNTIYF

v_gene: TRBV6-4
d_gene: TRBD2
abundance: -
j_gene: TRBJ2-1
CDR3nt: TGTGCCAGCAGGGGGAACTGGCGGGAGGAGCGGCCCTACAATGAGCAGTTCTTC
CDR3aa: CASRGNWREERPYNEQFF

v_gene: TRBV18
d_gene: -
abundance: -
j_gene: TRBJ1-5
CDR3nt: TGTGCCATCACCACTAAGAATCAGCCCCAGCATTTT
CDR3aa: CAITTKNQPQHF

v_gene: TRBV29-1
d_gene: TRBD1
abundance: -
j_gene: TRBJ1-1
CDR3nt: TGCAGCGGGCTCCGGTTGGACAGGGGTTCGGCCACCTTCTCTCGAGGGGCTTTCTTT
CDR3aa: CSGLRLDRGSATFSRGAFF

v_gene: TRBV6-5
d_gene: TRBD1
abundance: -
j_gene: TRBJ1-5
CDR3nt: TGTGCCAGCAGTCCGCGACAGGGGGCAAATCAGCCCCAGCATTTT
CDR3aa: CASSPRQGANQPQHF

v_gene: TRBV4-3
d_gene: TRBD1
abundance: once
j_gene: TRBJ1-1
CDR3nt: TGCGCCAGCAGCCAAAAAAAGGCTATGACAGGGACTGAAGCTTTCTTT
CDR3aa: CASSQKKAMTGTEAFF

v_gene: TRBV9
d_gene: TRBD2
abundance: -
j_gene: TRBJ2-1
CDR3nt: TGTGCCAGCAGCGGTGGACTAGCGGGAAAGCATGAGCAGTTCTTC
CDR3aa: CASSGGLAGKHEQFF

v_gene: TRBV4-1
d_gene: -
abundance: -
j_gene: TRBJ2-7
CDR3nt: TGCGCCAGCAGCCTACAGGACGGATACGAGCAGTACTTC
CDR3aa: CASSLQDGYEQYF

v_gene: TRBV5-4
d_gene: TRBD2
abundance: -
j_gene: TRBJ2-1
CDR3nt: TGTGCCAGCAGCTTTCCAACGGGGGGAACCTACAATGAGCAGTTCTTC
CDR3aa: CASSFPTGGTYNEQFF

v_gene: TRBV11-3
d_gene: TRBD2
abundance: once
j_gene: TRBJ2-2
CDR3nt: TGTGCCAGCAGCTTGCTTAGCGGGAGTTTCACCGGGGAGCTGTTTTTT
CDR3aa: CASSLLSGSFTGELFF

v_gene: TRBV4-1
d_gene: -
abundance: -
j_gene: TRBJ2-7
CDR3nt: TGCGCCAGCAGTAGGCACGCCCTAGGCTACGAGCAGTACTTC
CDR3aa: CASSRHALGYEQYF